This is a list of T cell receptor beta chains from one sample in a study of T-cell reconstitution after alpha-beta-depleted transplantation in children. TCRdb reanalysed the PCR reads using MiXCR and keeps one entry per CDR3 protein. The sample has about a million distinct CDR3 sequences; about 29% are singletons. This material consisted of PBMCs, mostly from graft donor cells, taken 360 days after TCRalphabeta/CD19-depleted stem cell transplant. Receptors were obtained from a boy under three years old who had a stem cell transplant for SCID, so the T cells may come from the graft donor. The CDR3 runs from the conserved cysteine through the conserved F or W. The order of the fields is CDR3 DNA, CDR3 protein, D gene, clone size, J gene, CDR3 length, V gene. The D gene is left open where the match is weak. The size entry is marked missing in some rows and otherwise reads once, few, many or a size class.

cdr3_nt: TGCGCCAGCAGCTTCGGGGGGCGCAATGAAAAACTGTTTTTT
cdr3_aa: CASSFGGRNEKLFF
d_call: NA
clone_size: NA
j_call: TRBJ1-4
cdr3_length: 14
v_call: TRBV5-1

cdr3_nt: TGCGCCAGCAAGCTCCAGCCAGGGAGCACAGATACGCAGTATTTT
cdr3_aa: CASKLQPGSTDTQYF
d_call: NA
clone_size: few
j_call: TRBJ2-3
cdr3_length: 15
v_call: TRBV5-1

cdr3_nt: TGTGCCATCAGTGAGTCGGATCCCTCTTACACCGGGGAGCTGTTTTTT
cdr3_aa: CAISESDPSYTGELFF
d_call: NA
clone_size: few
j_call: TRBJ2-2
cdr3_length: 16
v_call: TRBV10-3

cdr3_nt: TGTGCCAGCAGCGTCGAGAATCAGCCCCAGCATTTT
cdr3_aa: CASSVENQPQHF
d_call: NA
clone_size: NA
j_call: TRBJ1-5
cdr3_length: 12
v_call: TRBV7-2

cdr3_nt: TGTGCCGGGTTCGGGTTCTATGGCTACACCTTC
cdr3_aa: CAGFGFYGYTF
d_call: NA
clone_size: NA
j_call: TRBJ1-2
cdr3_length: 11
v_call: TRBV10-3

cdr3_nt: TGTGCCAGCAGCGTAGGTGACGACAGGGGCTATGGCTACACCTTC
cdr3_aa: CASSVGDDRGYGYTF
d_call: TRBD1
clone_size: NA
j_call: TRBJ1-2
cdr3_length: 15
v_call: TRBV9

cdr3_nt: TGCAGTGCTCAGACAGGGTTGGGGGAGCAGTACTTC
cdr3_aa: CSAQTGLGEQYF
d_call: TRBD1
clone_size: few
j_call: TRBJ2-7
cdr3_length: 12
v_call: TRBV20-1

cdr3_nt: TGTGCCAGCAGCTTAGGGTGGAATCGGATCTACGAGCAGTTCTTC
cdr3_aa: CASSLGWNRIYEQFF
d_call: NA
clone_size: few
j_call: TRBJ2-1
cdr3_length: 15
v_call: TRBV11-2

cdr3_nt: TGTGCCAGCAGTGGGACAGGGGTAGCCAAAAACATTCAGTACTTC
cdr3_aa: CASSGTGVAKNIQYF
d_call: TRBD1
clone_size: few
j_call: TRBJ2-4
cdr3_length: 15
v_call: TRBV6-1

cdr3_nt: TGTGCCAGCAGCGTAGCGGGAGACTCCTATAATTCACCCCTCCACTTT
cdr3_aa: CASSVAGDSYNSPLHF
d_call: NA
clone_size: NA
j_call: TRBJ1-6
cdr3_length: 16
v_call: TRBV9

cdr3_nt: TGTGCCAGCAGTTTATGGCCAGGCGGCGAGCAGTACTTC
cdr3_aa: CASSLWPGGEQYF
d_call: NA
clone_size: NA
j_call: TRBJ2-7
cdr3_length: 13
v_call: TRBV28

cdr3_nt: TGTGCCAGCAGCTGGGACCCCTGGGGGGGGAAAACTGAAGCTTTCTTT
cdr3_aa: CASSWDPWGGKTEAFF
d_call: NA
clone_size: few
j_call: TRBJ1-1
cdr3_length: 16
v_call: TRBV5-6

cdr3_nt: TGTGCCAGCAGCTCCTATGGGGGTCTAGGAACTGAAGCTTTCTTT
cdr3_aa: CASSSYGGLGTEAFF
d_call: NA
clone_size: NA
j_call: TRBJ1-1
cdr3_length: 15
v_call: TRBV5-5

cdr3_nt: TGTGCCAGCAGCTTGTCCTCGTCAACAGGGAAGAACGCGCAATACTTC
cdr3_aa: CASSLSSSTGKNAQYF
d_call: NA
clone_size: NA
j_call: TRBJ2-7
cdr3_length: 16
v_call: TRBV3-1

cdr3_nt: TGTGCCAGCAGTTCGCCGGGGGGCCCTGAAGCTTTCTTT
cdr3_aa: CASSSPGGPEAFF
d_call: NA
clone_size: many
j_call: TRBJ1-1
cdr3_length: 13
v_call: TRBV7-8

cdr3_nt: TGTGCCAGCAGCTTAGTTTACGAAGCGGGGGGCCGGTGGAATGAGCAGTTCTTC
cdr3_aa: CASSLVYEAGGRWNEQFF
d_call: TRBD2
clone_size: NA
j_call: TRBJ2-1
cdr3_length: 18
v_call: TRBV11-2

cdr3_nt: TGTGCCATCAGTGAGTCGGGGGCGGGTGGGTCTTACAATGAGCAGTTCTTC
cdr3_aa: CAISESGAGGSYNEQFF
d_call: NA
clone_size: NA
j_call: TRBJ2-1
cdr3_length: 17
v_call: TRBV10-3

cdr3_nt: TGTGCCATCACTGACGGCTACACCGGGGAGCTGTTTTTT
cdr3_aa: CAITDGYTGELFF
d_call: NA
clone_size: NA
j_call: TRBJ2-2
cdr3_length: 13
v_call: TRBV10-3

cdr3_nt: TGTGCCAGCAGCAGAGACAGGATTGGAGCCTACGAGCAGTACTTC
cdr3_aa: CASSRDRIGAYEQYF
d_call: NA
clone_size: NA
j_call: TRBJ2-7
cdr3_length: 15
v_call: TRBV7-9

cdr3_nt: TGTGCCAGCAGTTTAGCTACACGAGCCAAAAACATTCAGTACTTC
cdr3_aa: CASSLATRAKNIQYF
d_call: NA
clone_size: NA
j_call: TRBJ2-4
cdr3_length: 15
v_call: TRBV12-3/TRBV12-4

cdr3_nt: TGCGCCAGCAGTACACTGCACGGACGGAAACAAGAGACCCAGTACTTC
cdr3_aa: CASSTLHGRKQETQYF
d_call: NA
clone_size: few
j_call: TRBJ2-5
cdr3_length: 16
v_call: TRBV10-2

cdr3_nt: TGCGCCAGCAGCTGGGCCCTCGGGACAGACTACGAGCAGTACTTC
cdr3_aa: CASSWALGTDYEQYF
d_call: TRBD1
clone_size: NA
j_call: TRBJ2-7
cdr3_length: 15
v_call: TRBV5-1

cdr3_nt: TGCGCCAGCAGCCAAGTCAGGAGTGGCTACACCTTC
cdr3_aa: CASSQVRSGYTF
d_call: NA
clone_size: NA
j_call: TRBJ1-2
cdr3_length: 12
v_call: TRBV4-1

cdr3_nt: TGTGCCAGCACTCGGGTTCTTTCACAGGGGGAGACCCAGTACTTC
cdr3_aa: CASTRVLSQGETQYF
d_call: TRBD1
clone_size: NA
j_call: TRBJ2-5
cdr3_length: 15
v_call: TRBV7-9

cdr3_nt: TGTGCCAGCAGTTACAAGGCGTTCTCTGGAAACACCATATATTTT
cdr3_aa: CASSYKAFSGNTIYF
d_call: NA
clone_size: NA
j_call: TRBJ1-3
cdr3_length: 15
v_call: TRBV6-5

cdr3_nt: TGTGCCAGCAGCTTATCCCCACGCTCCTCTGGAAACACCATATATTTT
cdr3_aa: CASSLSPRSSGNTIYF
d_call: NA
clone_size: NA
j_call: TRBJ1-3
cdr3_length: 16
v_call: TRBV7-2

cdr3_nt: TGCAGCGTTGGACAGGGACTTCTGCCTGACGAGCAGTACTTC
cdr3_aa: CSVGQGLLPDEQYF
d_call: NA
clone_size: NA
j_call: TRBJ2-7
cdr3_length: 14
v_call: TRBV29-1

cdr3_nt: TGTGCCAGCAGTTTGAGGACTACCTCCTACGAGCAGTACTTC
cdr3_aa: CASSLRTTSYEQYF
d_call: NA
clone_size: many
j_call: TRBJ2-7
cdr3_length: 14
v_call: TRBV27

cdr3_nt: TGTGCCAGCTCACCACCGATGGGGCAGAGCTCCTACAATGAGCAGTTCTTC
cdr3_aa: CASSPPMGQSSYNEQFF
d_call: NA
clone_size: NA
j_call: TRBJ2-1
cdr3_length: 17
v_call: TRBV18

cdr3_nt: TGCAGTGTTGCCAAGCGGCTCGGCACTGAAGCTTTCTTT
cdr3_aa: CSVAKRLGTEAFF
d_call: NA
clone_size: NA
j_call: TRBJ1-1
cdr3_length: 13
v_call: TRBV20-1

cdr3_nt: TGTGCCAGCAGGCTATACAGGTCAGGAAATGAGCAGTTCTTC
cdr3_aa: CASRLYRSGNEQFF
d_call: NA
clone_size: NA
j_call: TRBJ2-1
cdr3_length: 14
v_call: TRBV12-3/TRBV12-4

cdr3_nt: TGCGCCAGCAGCCAACGACAGATAATGAACACTGAAGCTTTCTTT
cdr3_aa: CASSQRQIMNTEAFF
d_call: NA
clone_size: many
j_call: TRBJ1-1
cdr3_length: 15
v_call: TRBV4-1

cdr3_nt: TGTGCCAGCAGTTACTCGACTCCGGCTTCCTACAATGAGCAGTTCTTC
cdr3_aa: CASSYSTPASYNEQFF
d_call: NA
clone_size: NA
j_call: TRBJ2-1
cdr3_length: 16
v_call: TRBV6-5

cdr3_nt: TGTGCCAGCAGCTTGGCCCTCCGGGACTGGGCGGAAGACGAGCAGTACTTC
cdr3_aa: CASSLALRDWAEDEQYF
d_call: NA
clone_size: NA
j_call: TRBJ2-7
cdr3_length: 17
v_call: TRBV5-6

cdr3_nt: TGTGCCACCAGGAGATCTAGACAAAACAATGAGCAGTTCTTC
cdr3_aa: CATRRSRQNNEQFF
d_call: NA
clone_size: few
j_call: TRBJ2-1
cdr3_length: 14
v_call: TRBV24-1

cdr3_nt: TGCAGCGTAACTAGCGCCCAAGAGACCCAGTACTTC
cdr3_aa: CSVTSAQETQYF
d_call: TRBD2
clone_size: NA
j_call: TRBJ2-5
cdr3_length: 12
v_call: TRBV29-1

cdr3_nt: TGTGCCAGCAGCTTAATGGGCTTGGGGGAGACCCAGTACTTC
cdr3_aa: CASSLMGLGETQYF
d_call: NA
clone_size: few
j_call: TRBJ2-5
cdr3_length: 14
v_call: TRBV7-3

cdr3_nt: TGTGCCAGCAGCCAAGTGCCGCCAGATACGCAGTATTTT
cdr3_aa: CASSQVPPDTQYF
d_call: NA
clone_size: NA
j_call: TRBJ2-3
cdr3_length: 13
v_call: TRBV3-1

cdr3_nt: TGTGCCAGCAGCTTAGAGCAGGGGGGGAGAAATCAGCCCCAGCATTTT
cdr3_aa: CASSLEQGGRNQPQHF
d_call: TRBD1
clone_size: NA
j_call: TRBJ1-5
cdr3_length: 16
v_call: TRBV11-2

cdr3_nt: TGCGCCAGCAGCTTGGTACCCTGGGATGAGCAGTTCTTC
cdr3_aa: CASSLVPWDEQFF
d_call: NA
clone_size: NA
j_call: TRBJ2-1
cdr3_length: 13
v_call: TRBV5-1

cdr3_nt: TGTGCCAGCAGCTTGGACCTTATCACAGATACGCAGTATTTT
cdr3_aa: CASSLDLITDTQYF
d_call: NA
clone_size: NA
j_call: TRBJ2-3
cdr3_length: 14
v_call: TRBV5-5

cdr3_nt: TGTGCCACCAGTCGGGGTTTGGGCACAGATACGCAGTATTTT
cdr3_aa: CATSRGLGTDTQYF
d_call: NA
clone_size: few
j_call: TRBJ2-3
cdr3_length: 14
v_call: TRBV24-1

cdr3_nt: TGCAGTGCTAGACGGGACAGGGGCCACGAGCAGTACTTC
cdr3_aa: CSARRDRGHEQYF
d_call: TRBD1
clone_size: few
j_call: TRBJ2-7
cdr3_length: 13
v_call: TRBV20-1

cdr3_nt: TGCAGCGTGGGGGCTAGCGGGGGGAGCTCCTACAATGAGCAGTTCTTC
cdr3_aa: CSVGASGGSSYNEQFF
d_call: TRBD2
clone_size: many
j_call: TRBJ2-1
cdr3_length: 16
v_call: TRBV29-1

cdr3_nt: TGCAGTGCTAGAGTTGGGACCCAGGGACTAGCGGTGGGAAGACCCTACGAGCAGTACTTC
cdr3_aa: CSARVGTQGLAVGRPYEQYF
d_call: TRBD2
clone_size: NA
j_call: TRBJ2-7
cdr3_length: 20
v_call: TRBV20-1

cdr3_nt: TGTGCCAGCAGTTACTCCGGGCCGCACTACGAGCAGTACTTC
cdr3_aa: CASSYSGPHYEQYF
d_call: NA
clone_size: NA
j_call: TRBJ2-7
cdr3_length: 14
v_call: TRBV6-5